This record covers a single T cell receptor beta chain. This sequence may be a read error, since a much larger clone differs from it by one base. The CDR3 consists of 14 residues. The ends were cut back, 4 bases at V and 8 bases at J, with 15 bases in the middle. Per the germline V gene, CDR1 is LGHDT and CDR2 is YNNKEL (reference sequence). This sample was included in a study of blood T cells in healthy people across ages. For the second PCR, which ran for 7 to 11 cycles, a sample-barcoded 5' primer and a J-beta primer mix were used. Each CDR3 protein gets one entry after TCRdb re-called the 5' RACE reads with MiXCR. The sample lists hundreds of thousands of distinct CDR3 sequences, approximately 30% seen once, with more than 15% in the top ten.

The sequence was collected from a woman at least 80 years old in good health. The V and J genes are TRBV3-1 and TRBJ2-4; possibly TRBD2 for D (5 bases). What was sequenced was blood. In DNA form, the CDR3 reads TGTGCCAGCAGCCGAGCACGGGGATCTTACATTCAGTACTTC. Translated, it gives CASSRARGSYIQYF.